This T cell receptor beta chain was profiled in a study of pediatric ulcerative colitis. Produced via immunoSEQ multiplex PCR; TCRdb's table is partial and in-frame only. The profile covers around 65,000 clones, with 77% appearing a single time and around 5% taken by the ten largest. Per the germline V gene, CDR1 is SGHRS and CDR2 is YFSETQ. The CDR3 spans 14 residues. V was pared by 5 bases and J by 4 bases, with 12 bases between. The sequencing input was blood. The TCR comes from a boy aged 5-17 years with moderate ulcerative colitis. V usage is TRBV5-1 and J usage is TRBJ2-2; maybe TRBD1 (5 bases). In DNA, the CDR3 is TGCGCCAGCAGGGGCAGGGTGATCACCGGGGAGCTGTTTTTT. This sequence encodes CASRGRVITGELFF.